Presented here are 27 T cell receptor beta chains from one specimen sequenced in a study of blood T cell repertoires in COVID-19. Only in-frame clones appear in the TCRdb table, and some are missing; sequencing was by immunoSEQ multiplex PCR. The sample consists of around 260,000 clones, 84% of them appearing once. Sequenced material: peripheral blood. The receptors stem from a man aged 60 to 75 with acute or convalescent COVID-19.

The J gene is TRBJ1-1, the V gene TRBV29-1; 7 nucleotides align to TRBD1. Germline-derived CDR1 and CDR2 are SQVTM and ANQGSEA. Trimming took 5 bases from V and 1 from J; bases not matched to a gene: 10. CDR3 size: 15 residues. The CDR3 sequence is CSVTERDSGNTEAFF. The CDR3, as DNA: TGCAGCGTTACCGAACGGGACAGCGGGAACACTGAAGCTTTCTTT.

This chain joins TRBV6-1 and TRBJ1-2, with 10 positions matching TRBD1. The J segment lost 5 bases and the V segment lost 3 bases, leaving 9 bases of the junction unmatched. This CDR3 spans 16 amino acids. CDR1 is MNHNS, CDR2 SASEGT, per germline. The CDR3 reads CASSEGQGILGYGYTF. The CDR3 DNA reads TGTGCCAGCAGTGAGGGACAGGGGATTTTAGGATATGGCTACACCTTC.

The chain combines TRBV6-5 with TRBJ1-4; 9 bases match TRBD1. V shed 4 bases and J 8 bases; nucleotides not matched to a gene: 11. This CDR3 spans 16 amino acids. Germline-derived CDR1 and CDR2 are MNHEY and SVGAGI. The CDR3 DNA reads TGTGCCAGCAGTTTCAGCCAGACAGGGGGGAGGGAAAAACTGTTTTTT. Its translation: CASSFSQTGGREKLFF.

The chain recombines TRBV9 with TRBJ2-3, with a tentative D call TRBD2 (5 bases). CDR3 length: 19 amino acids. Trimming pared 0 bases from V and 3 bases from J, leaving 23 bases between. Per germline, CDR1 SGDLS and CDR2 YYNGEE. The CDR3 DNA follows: TGTGCCAGCAGCGTAGCCACCCCCGGCCGTGCGAGGGTTACAGATACGCAGTATTTT. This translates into CASSVATPGRARVTDTQYF.

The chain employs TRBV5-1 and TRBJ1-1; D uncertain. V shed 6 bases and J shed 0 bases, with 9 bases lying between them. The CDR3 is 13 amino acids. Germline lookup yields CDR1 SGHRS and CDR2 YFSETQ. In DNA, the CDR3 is TGCGCCAGCAAAGCGGAGGTGAACACTGAAGCTTTCTTT. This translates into CASKAEVNTEAFF.

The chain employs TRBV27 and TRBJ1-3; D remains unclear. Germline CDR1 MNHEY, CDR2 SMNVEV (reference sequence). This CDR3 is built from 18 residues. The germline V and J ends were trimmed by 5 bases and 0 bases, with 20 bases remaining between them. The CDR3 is CASSPSPMRRGSGNTIYF. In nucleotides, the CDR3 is TGTGCCAGCAGTCCGTCCCCCATGCGACGGGGCTCTGGAAACACCATATATTTT.

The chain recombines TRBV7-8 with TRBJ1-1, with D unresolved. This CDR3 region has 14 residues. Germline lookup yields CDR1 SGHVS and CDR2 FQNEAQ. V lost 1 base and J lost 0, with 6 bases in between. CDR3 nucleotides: TGTGCCAGCAGCTTAGGGCGGTTGAACACTGAAGCTTTCTTT. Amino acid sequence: CASSLGRLNTEAFF.

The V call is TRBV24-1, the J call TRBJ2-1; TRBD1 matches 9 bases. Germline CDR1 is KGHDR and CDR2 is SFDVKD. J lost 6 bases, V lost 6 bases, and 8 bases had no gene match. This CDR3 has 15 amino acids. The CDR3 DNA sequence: TGTGCCACCAGTCCCGGGACAGGGAGGGTCAATGAGCAGTTCTTC. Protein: CATSPGTGRVNEQFF.

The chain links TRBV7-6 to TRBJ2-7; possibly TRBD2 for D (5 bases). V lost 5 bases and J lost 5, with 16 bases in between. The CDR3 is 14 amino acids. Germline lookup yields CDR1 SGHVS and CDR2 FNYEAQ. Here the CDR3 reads CASSQSQGSDEQYF. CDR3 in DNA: TGTGCCAGCAGCCAATCACAAGGGAGCGACGAGCAGTACTTC. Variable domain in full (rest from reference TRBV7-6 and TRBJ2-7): GAGVSQSPRYKVTKRGQDVALRCDPISGHVSLYWYRQALGQGPEFLTYFNYEAQQDKSGLPNDRFSAERPEGSISTLTIQRTEQRDSAMYRCASSQSQGSDEQYFGPGTRLTVT.

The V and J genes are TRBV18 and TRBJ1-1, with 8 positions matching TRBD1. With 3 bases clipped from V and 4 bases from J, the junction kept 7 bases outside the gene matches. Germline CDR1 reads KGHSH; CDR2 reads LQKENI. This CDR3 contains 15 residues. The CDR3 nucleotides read TGTGCCAGCTCACCCGTACAGGGGGAGTTCACTGAAGCTTTCTTT. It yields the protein CASSPVQGEFTEAFF. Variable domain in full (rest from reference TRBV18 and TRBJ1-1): NAGVMQNPRHLVRRRGQEARLRCSPMKGHSHVYWYRQLPEEGLKFMVYLQKENIIDESGMPKERFSAEFPKEGPSILRIQQVVRGDSAAYFCASSPVQGEFTEAFFGQGTRLTVV.

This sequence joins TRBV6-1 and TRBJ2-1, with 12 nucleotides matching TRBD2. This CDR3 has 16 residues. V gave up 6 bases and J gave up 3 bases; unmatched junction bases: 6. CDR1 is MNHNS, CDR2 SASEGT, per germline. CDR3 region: CASSELGLAGYNEQFF. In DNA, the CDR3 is TGTGCCAGCAGCGAACTGGGACTAGCGGGCTACAATGAGCAGTTCTTC.

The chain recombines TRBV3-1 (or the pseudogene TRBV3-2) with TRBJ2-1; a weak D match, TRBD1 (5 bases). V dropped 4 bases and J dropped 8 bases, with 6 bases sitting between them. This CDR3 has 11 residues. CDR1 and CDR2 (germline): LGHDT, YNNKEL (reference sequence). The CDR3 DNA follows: TGTGCCAGCAGCCGGGGCGATGAGCAGTTCTTC. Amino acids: CASSRGDEQFF.

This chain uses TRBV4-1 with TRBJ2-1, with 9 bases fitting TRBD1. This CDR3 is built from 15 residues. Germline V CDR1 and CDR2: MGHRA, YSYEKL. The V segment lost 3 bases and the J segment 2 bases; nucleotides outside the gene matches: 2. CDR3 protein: CASSQDRGPYNEQFF. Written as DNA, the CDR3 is TGCGCCAGCAGCCAGGACAGGGGCCCCTACAATGAGCAGTTCTTC.

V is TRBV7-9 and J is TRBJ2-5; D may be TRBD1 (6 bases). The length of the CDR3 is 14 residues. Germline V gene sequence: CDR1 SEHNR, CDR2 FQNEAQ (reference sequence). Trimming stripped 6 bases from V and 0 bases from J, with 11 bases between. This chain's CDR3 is CASSRRQDQETQYF. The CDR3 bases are TGTGCCAGCAGTCGACGACAGGACCAAGAGACCCAGTACTTC.

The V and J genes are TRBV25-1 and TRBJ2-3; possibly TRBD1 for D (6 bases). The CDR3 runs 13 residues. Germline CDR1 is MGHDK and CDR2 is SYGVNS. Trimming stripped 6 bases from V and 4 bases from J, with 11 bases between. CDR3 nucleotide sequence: TGTGCCAGCAGAAGGACAGCGGCAGATACGCAGTATTTT. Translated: CASRRTAADTQYF.

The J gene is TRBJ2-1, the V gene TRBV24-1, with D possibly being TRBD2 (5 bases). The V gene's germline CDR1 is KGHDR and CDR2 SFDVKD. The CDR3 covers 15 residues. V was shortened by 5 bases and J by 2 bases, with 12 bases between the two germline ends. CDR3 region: CATSAGSAPYNEQFF. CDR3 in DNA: TGTGCCACCAGTGCGGGGTCAGCACCCTACAATGAGCAGTTCTTC.

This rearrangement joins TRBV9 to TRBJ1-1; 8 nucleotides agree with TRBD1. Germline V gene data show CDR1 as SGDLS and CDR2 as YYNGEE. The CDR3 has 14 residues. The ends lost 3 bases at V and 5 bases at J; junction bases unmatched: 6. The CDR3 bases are TGTGCCAGCAGCGGGGACAGGTTTAGTACTGAAGCTTTCTTT. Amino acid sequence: CASSGDRFSTEAFF. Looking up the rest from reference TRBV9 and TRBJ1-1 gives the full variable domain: DSGVTQTPKHLITATGQRVTLRCSPRSGDLSVYWYQQSLDQGLQFLIQYYNGEERAKGNILERFSAQQFPDLHSELNLSSLELGDSALYFCASSGDRFSTEAFFGQGTRLTVV.

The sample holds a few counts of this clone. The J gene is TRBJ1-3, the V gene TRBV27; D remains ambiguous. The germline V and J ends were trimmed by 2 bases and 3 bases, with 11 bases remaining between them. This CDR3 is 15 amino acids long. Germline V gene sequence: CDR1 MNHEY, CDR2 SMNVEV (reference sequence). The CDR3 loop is CASSLKGGGGNTIYF. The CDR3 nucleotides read TGTGCCAGCAGTTTAAAGGGAGGAGGTGGAAACACCATATATTTT.

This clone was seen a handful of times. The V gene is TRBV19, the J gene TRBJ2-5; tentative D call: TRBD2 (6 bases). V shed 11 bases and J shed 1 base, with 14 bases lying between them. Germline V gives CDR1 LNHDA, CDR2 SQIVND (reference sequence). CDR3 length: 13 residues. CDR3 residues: CASHREIQETQYF. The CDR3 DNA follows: TGTGCCTCCCACCGGGAGATCCAAGAGACCCAGTACTTC. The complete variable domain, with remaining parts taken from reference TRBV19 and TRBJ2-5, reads DGGITQSPKYLFRKEGQNVTLSCEQNLNHDAMYWYRQDPGQGLRLIYYSQIVNDFQKGDIAEGYSVSREKKESFPLTVTSAQKNPTAFYLCASHREIQETQYFGPGTRLLVL.

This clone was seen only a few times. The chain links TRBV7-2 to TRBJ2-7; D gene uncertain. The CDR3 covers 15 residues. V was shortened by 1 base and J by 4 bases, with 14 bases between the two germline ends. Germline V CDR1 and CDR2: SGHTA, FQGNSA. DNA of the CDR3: TGTGCCAGCAGCTTAGGAACTGGAGCTTATTACGAGCAGTACTTC. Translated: CASSLGTGAYYEQYF.

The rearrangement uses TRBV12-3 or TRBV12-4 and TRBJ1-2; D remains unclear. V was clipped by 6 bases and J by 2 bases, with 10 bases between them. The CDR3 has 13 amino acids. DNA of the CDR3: TGTGCCAGCAGCGTTACAGAGAACTATGGCTACACCTTC. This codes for CASSVTENYGYTF.

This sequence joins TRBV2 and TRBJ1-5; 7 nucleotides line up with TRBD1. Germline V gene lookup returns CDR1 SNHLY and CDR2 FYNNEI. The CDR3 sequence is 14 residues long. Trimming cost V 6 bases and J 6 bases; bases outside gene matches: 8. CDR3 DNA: TGTGCCAGCAGCTCGTACAGGGGAAGTCAGCCCCAGCATTTT. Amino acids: CASSSYRGSQPQHF.

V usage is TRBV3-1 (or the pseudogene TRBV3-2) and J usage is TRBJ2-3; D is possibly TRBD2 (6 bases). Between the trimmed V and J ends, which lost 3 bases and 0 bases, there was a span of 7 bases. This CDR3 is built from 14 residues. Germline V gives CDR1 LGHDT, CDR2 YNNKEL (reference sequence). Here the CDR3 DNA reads TGTGCCAGCAGCCAGGCGGGGAGCACAGATACGCAGTATTTT. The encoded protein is CASSQAGSTDTQYF.

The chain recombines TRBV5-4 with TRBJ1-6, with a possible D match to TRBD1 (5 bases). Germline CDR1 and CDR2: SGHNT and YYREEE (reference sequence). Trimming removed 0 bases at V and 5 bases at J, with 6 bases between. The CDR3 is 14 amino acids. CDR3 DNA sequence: TGTGCCAGCAGCTTGGAACAGGATAATTCACCCCTCCACTTT. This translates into CASSLEQDNSPLHF.

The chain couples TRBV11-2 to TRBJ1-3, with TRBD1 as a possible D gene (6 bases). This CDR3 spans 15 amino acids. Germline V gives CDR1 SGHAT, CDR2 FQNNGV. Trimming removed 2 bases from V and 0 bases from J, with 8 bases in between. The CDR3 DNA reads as TGTGCCAGCAGCTTAAACAGGGTCTCTGGAAACACCATATATTTT. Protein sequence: CASSLNRVSGNTIYF.

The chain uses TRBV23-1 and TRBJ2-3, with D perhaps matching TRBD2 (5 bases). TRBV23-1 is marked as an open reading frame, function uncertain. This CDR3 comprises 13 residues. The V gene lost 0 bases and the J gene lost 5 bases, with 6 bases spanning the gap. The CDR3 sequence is CASSQSRGDTQYF. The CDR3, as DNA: TGCGCCAGCAGTCAATCACGGGGAGATACGCAGTATTTT.

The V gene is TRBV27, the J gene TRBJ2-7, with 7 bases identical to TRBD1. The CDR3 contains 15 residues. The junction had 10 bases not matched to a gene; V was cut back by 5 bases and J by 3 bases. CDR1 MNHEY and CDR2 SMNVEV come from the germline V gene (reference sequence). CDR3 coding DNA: TGTGCCAGCAGTCCCAAACAGGGGCCATACTACGAGCAGTACTTC. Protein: CASSPKQGPYYEQYF.